These 8 T cell receptor beta chains were all obtained from the same sample, sequenced in a study of blood T cell repertoires in COVID-19. Sequencing used immunoSEQ multiplex PCR; TCRdb keeps in-frame clones, though not all of them. The sample carries about 270,000 clones, roughly nine tenths recorded once. The sequenced material came from peripheral blood. The receptors come from a woman aged 55-69 years who had recovered from COVID-19.

The chain has TRBV5-6 and TRBJ1-2; D gene unclear. CDR3 length: 11 residues. Germline V gene lookup returns CDR1 SGHDT and CDR2 YYEEEE. Trimming left V 2 bases short and J 10 bases short, with 9 bases between. The CDR3 sequence is CASSFLTFYTF. CDR3 DNA: TGTGCCAGCAGCTTTCTGACATTCTACACCTTC.

V gene TRBV18 combines with J gene TRBJ2-5; 7 bases agree with TRBD2. The CDR3 has 14 amino acids. Germline-derived CDR1 and CDR2 are KGHSH and LQKENI. The junction had 5 bases not matched to a gene; V was cut back by 5 bases and J by 2 bases. CDR3 sequence: CASSSGTTQETQYF. The CDR3 DNA reads TGTGCCAGCTCATCAGGGACTACGCAAGAGACCCAGTACTTC.

CDR3 sequence (DNA): TGCGCCAGCAGCTTTTGGCCGCGAGCGGGGGGGCGTTACTACGAGCAGTACTTC. The encoded protein is CASSFWPRAGGRYYEQYF. The chain is built from TRBV5-1 and TRBJ2-7, with 10 nucleotides matching TRBD2. V shed 2 bases and J 3 bases; nucleotides not matched to a gene: 14. Looked up from germline, CDR1 is SGHRS and CDR2 is YFSETQ. This CDR3 comprises 18 residues. Variable domain in full (rest from reference TRBV5-1 and TRBJ2-7): KAGVTQTPRYLIKTRGQQVTLSCSPISGHRSVSWYQQTPGQGLQFLFEYFSETQRNKGNFPGRFSGRQFSNSRSEMNVSTLELGDSALYLCASSFWPRAGGRYYEQYFGPGTRLTVT.

V usage is TRBV5-6 and J usage is TRBJ2-5; no reliable D call. V was trimmed by 3 bases and J by 7 bases, leaving 13 bases between them. The length of the CDR3 is 13 residues. From germline, CDR1 is SGHDT and CDR2 YYEEEE. The CDR3 sequence: CASSYSTWPTQYF. The CDR3 DNA reads as TGTGCCAGCAGCTATTCGACTTGGCCGACCCAGTACTTC.

The chain combines TRBV24-1 with TRBJ2-3, with TRBD2 matching 9 bases. This CDR3 has 15 residues. Trimming cost V 5 bases and J 5 bases; bases outside gene matches: 7. Germline CDR1 KGHDR, CDR2 SFDVKD. DNA of the CDR3: TGTGCCACCAGTGGGAGCGGGGGGCGGGGAGATACGCAGTATTTT. Amino acid sequence: CATSGSGGRGDTQYF.

This clone was recorded once. The chain couples TRBV6-4 to TRBJ1-3; D is ambiguous. This CDR3 has 15 amino acids. The germline gives CDR1 MRHNA, CDR2 SNTAGT. V was clipped by 1 base and J by 0 bases, with 7 bases between them. In nucleotides, the CDR3 is TGTGCCAGCAGTGACTATAGCCACTCTGGAAACACCATATATTTT. Protein product: CASSDYSHSGNTIYF.

The gene calls are TRBV7-9 and TRBJ2-3, with 8 bases fitting TRBD2. Germline V lookup: CDR1 SEHNR, CDR2 FQNEAQ (reference sequence). The CDR3 contains 14 residues. J lost 7 bases, V lost 6 bases, and 9 bases had no gene match. The CDR3 sequence: CASRMGAGGYTQYF. The CDR3, as DNA: TGTGCCAGCAGGATGGGCGCGGGGGGTTATACGCAGTATTTT.

The table lists this clone with a count of one. The rearrangement joins TRBV9 to TRBJ2-2; D might be TRBD2 (6 bases). Trimming took 4 bases from V and 7 from J, leaving 14 bases between them. CDR1 is SGDLS and CDR2 is YYNGEE in the germline V gene. The CDR3 runs to 14 residues. CDR3 bases: TGTGCCAGCAGCCCGCAGGGACTTTACGGGGAGCTGTTTTTT. This codes for CASSPQGLYGELFF.